The 13 T cell receptor beta chains below all came from one sample that was sequenced in a study of cytomegalovirus exposure and HLA in healthy donors. Primers for the PCR totalled 60 Vbeta and 13 Jbeta. Profiling relied on immunoSEQ multiplex PCR, and the TCRdb table lists in-frame clones only, not all of them. The sample carries about 170,000 clones, around 79% recorded once. Sequenced input: PBMCs. The receptor set was obtained from a woman between 45 and 60 years old in good health and CMV-seropositive.

V usage is TRBV6-5 and J usage is TRBJ1-6, with 7 bases aligning to TRBD1. The trim removed 5 bases at V and 10 bases at J, leaving 8 bases unmatched. Germline V gene data show CDR1 as MNHEY and CDR2 as SVGAGI. The length of the CDR3 is 14 residues. This chain's CDR3 is CASSVDRVGSPLHF. DNA of the CDR3: TGTGCCAGCAGTGTCGACAGGGTGGGATCACCCCTCCACTTT.

The chain employs TRBV6-5 and TRBJ2-7, with 9 positions matching TRBD1. V lost 5 bases to trimming and J lost 7 bases; unmatched junction nucleotides: 12. This CDR3 has 15 amino acids. CDR1 and CDR2 (germline): MNHEY, SVGAGI. The CDR3 protein is CASSKVQGATSEQYF. The CDR3 DNA sequence: TGTGCCAGCAGTAAGGTACAGGGGGCAACAAGTGAGCAGTACTTC.

The chain is built from TRBV4-2 and TRBJ2-1; TRBD2 agrees at 11 bases. Germline V gives CDR1 LGHNA, CDR2 YNFKEQ. Losses at the gene ends were 1 base for V and 8 bases for J; bases not matched to a gene: 7. The CDR3 totals 16 residues. The CDR3 is CASSQVGTSGSYEQFF. Written as DNA, the CDR3 is TGTGCCAGCAGCCAAGTTGGTACTAGCGGGAGCTATGAGCAGTTCTTC.

The chain has TRBV27 and TRBJ1-1; TRBD1 matches at 9 bases. The CDR3 has 14 residues. Per the germline V gene, CDR1 is MNHEY and CDR2 is SMNVEV (reference sequence). The V gene end was trimmed by 6 bases and the J gene end by 0 bases; junction bases not matched to a gene: 2. The CDR3 here is CASRGTGMNTEAFF. The DNA of the CDR3 is TGTGCCAGCAGGGGGACAGGGATGAACACTGAAGCTTTCTTT.

The chain combines TRBV4-1 with TRBJ2-5; D gene unclear. The germline V gene has CDR1 MGHRA and CDR2 YSYEKL. This CDR3 spans 14 amino acids. V was pared by 2 bases and J by 5 bases, with 12 bases between. DNA of the CDR3: TGCGCCAGCAGCCAATCGGGTGTCTGGGAGACCCAGTACTTC. It yields the protein CASSQSGVWETQYF.

This sequence joins TRBV9 and TRBJ2-1; D gene uncertain. Germline V gives CDR1 SGDLS, CDR2 YYNGEE. The CDR3 has 15 amino acids. The germline V and J ends were trimmed by 3 bases and 0 bases, with 10 bases remaining between them. CDR3 coding DNA: TGTGCCAGCAGCGGAGGCCATAGCTCCTACAATGAGCAGTTCTTC. Its protein is CASSGGHSSYNEQFF.

The chain couples TRBV18 to TRBJ2-2, with D maybe TRBD2 (5 bases). The CDR3 has 15 residues. CDR1 is KGHSH, CDR2 LQKENI, per germline. Trimming took 4 bases from V and 1 from J, leaving 10 bases between them. The CDR3 coding sequence is TGTGCCAGCTCACGGACGGGGAAGAACACCGGGGAGCTGTTTTTT. Amino acids: CASSRTGKNTGELFF.

The genes are TRBV5-6 and TRBJ1-6; D gene ambiguous. Germline lookup yields CDR1 SGHDT and CDR2 YYEEEE. The V end lost 5 bases, the J end lost 8 bases, and 14 bases lay between the germline ends. The CDR3 has 14 residues. CDR3 sequence reads: CASRQTSWDSPLHF. The CDR3 DNA reads TGTGCCAGCAGACAGACGTCTTGGGATTCACCCCTCCACTTT.

This chain connects TRBV9 to TRBJ2-4; TRBD2 matches at 10 bases. Germline V gene data show CDR1 as SGDLS and CDR2 as YYNGEE. The CDR3 extends over 14 amino acids. With 4 bases clipped from V and 9 bases from J, the junction kept 7 bases outside the gene matches. Here the CDR3 DNA reads TGTGCCAGCAGCACTGGGACTAGCGTTGGCATTCAGTACTTC. Protein sequence: CASSTGTSVGIQYF.

The gene calls are TRBV15 and TRBJ2-7, with 9 bases matching TRBD1. Looked up from germline, CDR1 is LNHNV and CDR2 is YYDKDF (reference sequence). The CDR3 totals 17 residues. V lost 1 base to trimming and J lost 3 bases; unmatched junction nucleotides: 10. The CDR3 DNA reads TGTGCCACCAGCAGAGGGAAGGGGACAGGGTTCGGCTACGAGCAGTACTTC. Translating gives CATSRGKGTGFGYEQYF.

This chain uses TRBV7-8 with TRBJ1-3; no firm D call. The ends were cut back, 2 bases at V and 0 bases at J, with 5 bases in the middle. From germline, CDR1 is SGHVS and CDR2 FQNEAQ. The CDR3 spans 14 residues. The CDR3 region is CASSLQSSGNTIYF. CDR3 in DNA: TGTGCCAGCAGCTTACAGTCCTCTGGAAACACCATATATTTT.

The chain is built from TRBV4-1 and TRBJ1-3, with TRBD1 matching 9 bases. Germline CDR1 reads MGHRA; CDR2 reads YSYEKL. Unmatched junction bases numbered 3, after V lost 4 bases and J lost 2 bases. The CDR3 runs 15 residues. The CDR3 DNA follows: TGCGCCAGCAGCCGAACAGGGGGCACTGGAAACACCATATATTTT. Protein: CASSRTGGTGNTIYF.

The gene calls are TRBV6-8 and TRBJ1-5, with a tentative D call TRBD1 (5 bases). The germline V gene has CDR1 MNHGY and CDR2 SAAAGT. The CDR3 length is 16 residues. The V end lost 5 bases, the J end lost 1 base, and 15 bases lay between the germline ends. The CDR3 sequence: CASSPTGGYSNQPQHF. CDR3 bases: TGTGCCAGCAGTCCGACCGGGGGGTACAGCAATCAGCCCCAGCATTTT.